Sequencing of this TCR beta chain was carried out in a study of blood T cell repertoires in COVID-19 (dated by TCRdb to 2020 to 2022). Regarding the complete study: The collaborator samples originated in the United States, Italy and Spain and spanned the acute and convalescent phases of COVID-19. The prospective study material was composed of cDNA or gDNA derived from T cells, B-cell-depleted T cells, or PBMCs. Subjects who had been exposed to COVID-19, were actively infected with it, or had recovered from it provided the deeply sampled blood TCRbeta repertoires that made up the dataset. The repertoires were released in a freely available public database intended as a resource for research on the immune response to SARS-CoV-2. Samples came from the ongoing ImmuneRACE study (first 160 participants) plus 1,254 subjects from 6 global collaborators. Sample metadata almost always included a de-identified subject ID, COVID-19 status, age in years and sex. Where HLA class I and class II types were available, the types were taken from metadata supplied by the sample provider, not from assay-based typing. The study at large found these results: How much clinical and demographic metadata was included differed by source and by participant, and the metadata was provided uncurated.

Participants in the prospective study were enrolled through a virtual design, were aged about 18 to 89 years, and lived in some 24 United States geographic areas. In the prospective study, participants were assigned to cohorts based on the clinical history participants reported in a screening survey and a study questionnaire. ImmuneRACE Cohort 3 recovered participants were defined by two consecutive negative NP/OP PCR tests, healthcare professional clearance, or symptom resolution. Each participant in the prospective study had whole blood, serum and a nasopharyngeal or oropharyngeal swab collected by mobile phlebotomists. Over an approximately 2-month period, participants in the prospective study had the option of providing additional blood draws and questionnaires. Before DNA extraction, prospective study blood samples were shipped either frozen or at room temperature. TCRbeta CDR3 regions were amplified from genomic DNA by means of the immunoSEQ Assay, a bias-controlled multiplex PCR. In the source study's methods: Nucleated cell counts per sample were estimated from amplification of reference gene primers within the assay. Sequence reads were collapsed and filtered to measure the absolute abundance of every unique TCRbeta CDR3 rearrangement. For each sample, productive Simpson clonality was calculated as the square root of Simpson's diversity index across productive rearrangements. TCRdb took over this immuneACCESS table, retaining in-frame rearrangements with V and J assigned. Such tables are incomplete; in checked studies, under half of the missing clones stem from an unresolved V gene, and the remainder is unexplained. V and J calls and clone size come straight from that table; D and trimming were deduced from the DNA. This sample is represented by about 320,000 clones; about 88% of them were singletons. 2.6% of the sample is taken by the ten largest.

Counted from cysteine to phenylalanine, this CDR3 has 14 amino acids. Only the CDR3 DNA stays, 42 bases, in frame from base 1. V is cut by 2 bases and J by 5 bases, and the space between the germline ends is 13 bases. The germline V gene supplies CDR1 SGDLS and CDR2 YYNGEE. Remarks on this clone: Its antigen has not been determined. Per-nucleotide qualities are absent, and no much larger clonotype sits a single base away.

The rearranged chain carries TRBV9 and TRBJ1-1, with TRBD1 as a weak D call on 6 bases. The sequenced material came from PBMCs or T cells enriched from blood (not recorded which). This clonotype was obtained from a man aged 60 to 75 who had recovered from COVID-19. The CDR3 here reads CASSVKGEGTEAFF. The sequenced DNA: TGTGCCAGCAGCGTTAAGGGGGAAGGGACTGAAGCTTTCTTT. When the CDR3 is completed using the reference TRBV9 and TRBJ1-1 genes on either side, the full variable domain is DSGVTQTPKHLITATGQRVTLRCSPRSGDLSVYWYQQSLDQGLQFLIQYYNGEERAKGNILERFSAQQFPDLHSELNLSSLELGDSALYFCASSVKGEGTEAFFGQGTRLTVV.